Below are 17 T cell receptor beta chains sequenced from a single sample in a study of blood T cell repertoires in COVID-19 (dated by TCRdb to about 2020). The library was obtained by the immunoSEQ multiplex PCR assay. TCRdb took over this immuneACCESS table, retaining in-frame rearrangements with V and J assigned. Such tables are incomplete; in checked studies, under half of the missing clones stem from an unresolved V gene, and the remainder is unexplained. The sample table contains 250,000 to 300,000 clones; only one count was recorded for approximately 89% of them. The top ten hold approximately 2% of the sample. Sequences were obtained from PBMCs or T cells enriched from blood (not recorded which). These receptors were collected from a woman aged 60-75 years who had recovered from COVID-19.

This chain links TRBV5-1 with TRBJ2-1; no definite D call. Trimming took off 5 bases at V and 0 bases at J, with 12 bases between the two ends. CDR1 is SGHRS, CDR2 YFSETQ, per germline. The CDR3 contains 15 residues. This CDR3 is CASSFTMSSYNEQFF. Here the CDR3 DNA reads TGCGCCAGCAGTTTTACCATGAGCTCCTACAATGAGCAGTTCTTC.

The chain uses TRBV11-2 and TRBJ2-7; D might be TRBD1 (6 bases). This CDR3 comprises 15 residues. V lost 1 base and J 3 bases, leaving 13 bases between the germline ends. Germline CDR1 reads SGHAT; CDR2 reads FQNNGV. The CDR3 bases are TGTGCCAGCAGCTTAGCGGGCCCCAGGGGCTACGAGCAGTACTTC. Protein: CASSLAGPRGYEQYF.

The V and J genes are TRBV9 and TRBJ2-1, with 9 bases aligning to TRBD2. Losses at the gene ends were 7 bases for V and 6 bases for J; bases not matched to a gene: 11. The CDR3 is made up of 15 amino acids. Germline V gene lookup returns CDR1 SGDLS and CDR2 YYNGEE. CDR3 sequence reads: CASSFYGTSSNEQFF. The CDR3 nucleotides are TGTGCCAGCTCTTTCTACGGGACTAGCAGCAATGAGCAGTTCTTC. The entire variable domain, with the rest obtained from reference TRBV9 and TRBJ2-1, is as follows: DSGVTQTPKHLITATGQRVTLRCSPRSGDLSVYWYQQSLDQGLQFLIQYYNGEERAKGNILERFSAQQFPDLHSELNLSSLELGDSALYFCASSFYGTSSNEQFFGPGTRLTVL.

The chain joins TRBV10-3 to TRBJ2-7, with D perhaps matching TRBD1 (6 bases). CDR1 ENHRY and CDR2 SYGVKD come from the germline V gene. V was shortened by 3 bases and J by 6 bases, with 27 bases between the two germline ends. This CDR3 is built from 18 residues. The CDR3 DNA reads TGTGCCATCAGTGAAGGGTCTTATCTGCTGGGCAGGGGTATCGAGCAGTACTTC. This codes for CAISEGSYLLGRGIEQYF.

The table lists this clone with a count of one. The gene calls are TRBV2 and TRBJ1-5, with 7 nucleotides matching TRBD1. This CDR3 is 17 amino acids long. Trimming removed 6 bases from V and 0 bases from J; junction bases left unmatched: 11. Germline CDR1 reads SNHLY; CDR2 reads FYNNEI. The CDR3 bases are TGTGCCAGCAGCCCCCCCCGGGACAGAATTAGCAATCAGCCCCAGCATTTT. Amino acids: CASSPPRDRISNQPQHF.

The V gene is TRBV9, the J gene TRBJ2-3; 8 nucleotides agree with TRBD2. V shed 2 bases and J 4 bases; nucleotides not matched to a gene: 6. Germline values: CDR1 SGDLS, CDR2 YYNGEE. CDR3 length: 15 residues. The chain's CDR3 is CASSVYGGAADTQYF. The CDR3 DNA reads TGTGCCAGCAGCGTTTACGGGGGGGCCGCAGATACGCAGTATTTT.

The genes are TRBV19 and TRBJ2-5; TRBD2 agrees at 16 bases. The CDR3 contains 19 residues. Looked up from germline, CDR1 is LNHDA and CDR2 is SQIVND (reference sequence). V trimming: 5 bases; J trimming: 4 bases; junction bases outside the gene matches: 13. The CDR3 DNA reads TGTGCCAGTAGTTCCGAAACGGGACTAGCGGGAGGGAGGAGAGAGACCCAGTACTTC. It encodes CASSSETGLAGGRRETQYF. Using reference TRBV19 and TRBJ2-5 for the parts outside the CDR3, the full variable domain is DGGITQSPKYLFRKEGQNVTLSCEQNLNHDAMYWYRQDPGQGLRLIYYSQIVNDFQKGDIAEGYSVSREKKESFPLTVTSAQKNPTAFYLCASSSETGLAGGRRETQYFGPGTRLLVL.

This sequence joins TRBV19 and TRBJ1-1; D possibly corresponds to TRBD1 (5 bases). CDR1 LNHDA and CDR2 SQIVND come from the germline V gene (reference sequence). V was cut by 3 bases and J by 3 bases, with 11 bases left in between. The CDR3 consists of 14 residues. The CDR3: CASSILPQDTEAFF. CDR3 DNA: TGTGCCAGTAGTATTCTGCCACAGGACACTGAAGCTTTCTTT. The entire variable domain, with the rest obtained from reference TRBV19 and TRBJ1-1, is as follows: DGGITQSPKYLFRKEGQNVTLSCEQNLNHDAMYWYRQDPGQGLRLIYYSQIVNDFQKGDIAEGYSVSREKKESFPLTVTSAQKNPTAFYLCASSILPQDTEAFFGQGTRLTVV.

The CDR3 loop is CASSLGAVETQYF. The CDR3 nucleotides are TGTGCCAGCAGTTTGGGAGCTGTCGAGACCCAGTACTTC. The V call is TRBV12-3 or TRBV12-4, the J call TRBJ2-5, with TRBD2 as a possible D gene (5 bases). This CDR3 has 13 residues. The V gene lost 3 bases and the J gene lost 5 bases, with 10 bases spanning the gap.

The rearrangement uses TRBV7-3 and TRBJ2-3; the D gene is possibly TRBD2 (6 bases). V lost 9 bases, J lost 2 bases, and 12 bases lay in between. Per the germline V gene, CDR1 is SGHTA and CDR2 is FQGTGA. The CDR3 loop spans 13 amino acids. Here the CDR3 DNA reads TGTGCCAGTAGTAGCGGAGACACAGATACGCAGTATTTT. This gives the protein CASSSGDTDTQYF.

The chain recombines TRBV28 with TRBJ1-2; D is possibly TRBD1 (5 bases). The CDR3 runs to 11 residues. From germline, CDR1 is MDHEN and CDR2 SYDVKM. V was pared by 8 bases and J by 7 bases, with 11 bases between. The CDR3 loop is CASRWGAGYTF. The CDR3 DNA reads as TGTGCCAGCCGTTGGGGCGCTGGCTACACCTTC.

CDR3 DNA: TGTGCCAGCAGCTCTACCGGGACAGGGCCCTCCTACGAGCAGTACTTC. Protein product: CASSSTGTGPSYEQYF. The chain is built from TRBV11-2 and TRBJ2-7; TRBD1 matches 9 bases. After removal of 4 bases from V and 0 bases from J, the junction contained 7 bases not matched to a gene. The CDR3 runs 16 residues. The germline CDR1 and CDR2 sequences are SGHAT and FQNNGV. Supplemented by reference TRBV11-2 and TRBJ2-7, the full variable domain reads EAGVAQSPRYKIIEKRQSVAFWCNPISGHATLYWYQQILGQGPKLLIQFQNNGVVDDSQLPKDRFSAERLKGVDSTLKIQPAKLEDSAVYLCASSSTGTGPSYEQYFGPGTRLTVT.

V and J are TRBV2 and TRBJ2-5; 7 positions match TRBD1. V was pared by 6 bases and J by 3 bases, with 4 bases of the junction left unmatched. Germline CDR1 is SNHLY and CDR2 is FYNNEI. This CDR3 is 13 amino acids long. In nucleotides, the CDR3 is TGTGCCAGCAGATTTACAGGGGAAGAGACCCAGTACTTC. Protein sequence: CASRFTGEETQYF.

This clone was seen a single time. The chain joins TRBV29-1 to TRBJ1-1; D is unclear. This CDR3 has 13 amino acids. Germline CDR1 SQVTM, CDR2 ANQGSEA. V was cut by 7 bases and J by 1 base, with 13 bases left in between. As DNA, the CDR3 is TGCAGCGCTGTTACATTCGAGAACACTGAAGCTTTCTTT. It is translated as CSAVTFENTEAFF.

J is TRBJ1-6 and V is TRBV4-1, with D possibly being TRBD1 (6 bases). The germline CDR1 and CDR2 sequences are MGHRA and YSYEKL. The V and J ends lost 1 base and 10 bases respectively, with 14 bases between them. The CDR3 totals 15 residues. The CDR3 loop reads CASSQVRTGRSPLHF. CDR3 nucleotide sequence: TGCGCCAGCAGCCAAGTCCGCACAGGGAGATCACCCCTCCACTTT.

V gene TRBV28 combines with J gene TRBJ1-2; 9 bases align to TRBD1. The germline gives CDR1 MDHEN, CDR2 SYDVKM. V shed 7 bases, J shed 7 bases, and the junction held 10 bases outside the gene matches. This CDR3 is built from 14 residues. The CDR3 sequence is CASNRDRGMGGYTF. DNA of the CDR3: TGTGCCAGCAATCGAGACAGGGGGATGGGTGGCTACACCTTC.

V gene TRBV30 combines with J gene TRBJ2-7; TRBD1 is a possible D gene (6 bases). The V end was cut by 2 bases, the J end by 4 bases, with 6 bases between. The CDR3 is 11 residues long. Per the germline V gene, CDR1 is GTSNPN and CDR2 is SVGIG (reference sequence). CDR3 loop: CAWSTGYEQYF. CDR3 coding DNA: TGTGCCTGGAGTACAGGGTACGAGCAGTACTTC.